The clone carrying this T cell receptor (beta chain) has only one observation. The data were obtained in a study of blood T cell repertoires in COVID-19. Across the whole study: There were acute and convalescent COVID-19 samples, and they came from the United States, Italy and Spain. Sources were T cells, B-cell-depleted T cells, or PBMCs; the material itself was cDNA or gDNA.

CDR1 is MRHNA, CDR2 SNTAGT, per germline. This CDR3 contains 16 residues. V was clipped by 0 bases and J by 10 bases, with 20 bases between them. The data were produced by immunoSEQ multiplex PCR, yet TCRdb's version contains in-frame clones alone and is incomplete. The sample lists some 140,000 clones, approximately 80% occurring once. The chain links TRBV6-4 to TRBJ2-3; tentatively, D is TRBD2 (7 bases). This clonotype was obtained from a man aged 80 or over with acute or convalescent COVID-19. Sequenced material: peripheral blood. The CDR3 DNA reads as TGTGCCAGCAGTGACTCGACCGGGGGGCCCTCTATTCCGCAGTATTTT. This codes for CASSDSTGGPSIPQYF.